This T cell receptor (beta chain) was captured in a study of blood T cell repertoires in COVID-19. Turning to the study itself: Nucleic acid was either cDNA or gDNA, and it came from T cells, B-cell-depleted T cells, or PBMCs.

The assay was immunoSEQ multiplex PCR, and TCRdb's table has in-frame clones only and misses some. The sample gives roughly 200,000 clones, 87% of which show up once; 20% to 25% is in the top ten. CDR1 is MNHEY, CDR2 SVGAGI, per germline. V lost 10 bases to trimming and J lost 8 bases, with 11 bases between them. The CDR3 runs to 10 residues. The gene calls are TRBV6-5 and TRBJ1-2; no reliable D call. This TCR derives from a man aged 55 to 70 with active or convalescent COVID-19. Sequencing was performed on peripheral blood. The CDR3 protein is CATLYVGYTF. CDR3 nucleotide sequence: TGTGCCACACTCTACGTCGGCTACACCTTC.